This TCR beta chain was retrieved from a study of lymphopenia after photon versus proton radiotherapy. Study results and caveats: After lymphocyte nadir, photon-treated repertoires showed oligoclonal expansion, especially CD8+ Temra. Proton therapy kept repertoires fairly stable, unlike photons, which gained effector/memory cells. A bigger post-nadir fall in TCR diversity correlated inversely with survival time in deceased patients.

Profiled with immunoSEQ multiplex PCR; TCRdb holds only in-frame clones, not every one. The repertoire holds almost 30,000 clones, with around nine tenths as singletons. Regarding this clone: The antigen is undetermined.

Germline V gene sequence: CDR1 SQVTM, CDR2 ANQGSEA. This CDR3 has 14 residues. The sequence was obtained from a woman in her sixties with cholangiocarcinoma. Some clones in this sample may be carry-over from other donors' samples. The chain has TRBV29-1 and TRBJ2-5; TRBD1 matches 10 bases. The assigned J gene may be wrong: the sequence end matches TRBJ2-7 better. This sample comprised peripheral blood, obtained from a patient treated with proton-based radiotherapy. CDR3 region: CSVEIGTGDYEQYF. CDR3 coding DNA: TGCAGCGTTGAGATCGGGACAGGGGATTACGAGCAGTACTTC.